What follows is one TCR beta chain and its context. As yet, its antigen is unknown. The sample comes from a study of shared clonotypes between healthy human individuals. Whole-study findings and limits: Sorted-subset samples were not fully sequenced, rarefaction indicated.

The germline V and J ends were trimmed by 8 bases and 4 bases, with 0 bases remaining between them. The CDR3 consists of 8 residues. Using immunoSEQ multiplex PCR, the repertoire was profiled, and TCRdb retains in-frame clones only, with some absent. The data hold approximately 2.4 million clones, with approximately 94% observed a single time. The TCR originated in a man younger than 35 in good health. The rearrangement uses TRBV6-7 and TRBJ2-7; no reliable D call. TRBV6-7 is an ORF, with its function uncertain. The sequenced material came from naive CD4+ T cells sorted from blood. Documented subset: CD45RA+ positively selected. The CDR3 DNA reads as TGTGCCAGCTACGAGCAGTACTTC. It specifies CASYEQYF.